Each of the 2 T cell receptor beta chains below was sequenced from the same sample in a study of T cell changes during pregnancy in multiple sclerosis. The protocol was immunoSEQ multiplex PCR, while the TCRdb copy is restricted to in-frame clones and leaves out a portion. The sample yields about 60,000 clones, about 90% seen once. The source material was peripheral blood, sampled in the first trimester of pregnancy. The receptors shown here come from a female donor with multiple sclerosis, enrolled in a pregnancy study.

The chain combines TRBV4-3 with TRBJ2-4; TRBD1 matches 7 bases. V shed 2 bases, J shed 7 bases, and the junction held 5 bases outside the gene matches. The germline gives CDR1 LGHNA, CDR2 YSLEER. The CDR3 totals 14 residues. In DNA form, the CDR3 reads TGCGCCAGCAGCCAAACAGGGGACGGTAACATTCAGTACTTC. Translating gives CASSQTGDGNIQYF.

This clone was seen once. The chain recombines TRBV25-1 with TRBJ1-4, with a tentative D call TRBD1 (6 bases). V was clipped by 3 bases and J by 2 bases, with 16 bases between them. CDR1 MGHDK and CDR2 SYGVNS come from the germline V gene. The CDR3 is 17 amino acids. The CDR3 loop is CASSEGADSATNEKLFF. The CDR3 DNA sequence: TGTGCCAGCAGTGAGGGGGCTGACAGCGCGACTAATGAAAAACTGTTTTTT.